The 2 T cell receptor beta chains in this list originate from one sample, sequenced in a study of T cell responses to AZD1222 COVID-19 vaccine. Sequencing used immunoSEQ multiplex PCR; TCRdb keeps in-frame clones, though not all of them. Of some 150,000 clones listed, roughly 90% are singletons. Sequencing was performed on peripheral blood, taken 28 days after the second AZD1222 dose. These receptors came from an adult who received the AZD1222 COVID-19 vaccine.

CDR3 nucleotides: TGTGCCAGCTCACCACGGGAGGGGGACCCGTTGGGATACACCTTC. Its protein product is CASSPREGDPLGYTF. The chain combines TRBV18 with TRBJ1-2; weak D call: TRBD1 (6 bases). The CDR3 spans 15 residues. Germline V gives CDR1 KGHSH, CDR2 LQKENI. V lost 1 base and J lost 11, with 20 bases in between. Full variable domain (rest looked up from reference TRBV18 and TRBJ1-2): NAGVMQNPRHLVRRRGQEARLRCSPMKGHSHVYWYRQLPEEGLKFMVYLQKENIIDESGMPKERFSAEFPKEGPSILRIQQVVRGDSAAYFCASSPREGDPLGYTFGSGTRLTVV.

This chain connects TRBV5-4 to TRBJ1-5, with 7 bases matching TRBD1. V was clipped by 4 bases and J by 7 bases; unmatched bases: 11. The germline V gene has CDR1 SGHNT and CDR2 YYREEE (reference sequence). CDR3 length: 15 residues. The CDR3 is CASSQGGAGGQPQHF. The DNA of the CDR3 is TGTGCCAGCAGCCAAGGAGGGGCAGGGGGACAGCCCCAGCATTTT.